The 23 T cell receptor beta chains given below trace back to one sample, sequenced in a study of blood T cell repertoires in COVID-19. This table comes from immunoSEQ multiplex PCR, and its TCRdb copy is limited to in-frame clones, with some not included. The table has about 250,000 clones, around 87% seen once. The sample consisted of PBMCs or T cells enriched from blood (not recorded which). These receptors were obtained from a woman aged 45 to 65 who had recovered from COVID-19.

The CDR3 coding sequence is TGTGCCAGCAGCCCCTCACGGAGCTCTGGAAACACCATATATTTT. Translating it yields CASSPSRSSGNTIYF. V and J are TRBV7-9 and TRBJ1-3, with D unclear. CDR1 SEHNR and CDR2 FQNEAQ come from the germline V gene (reference sequence). Trimming left V 5 bases short and J 0 bases short, with 11 bases between. The CDR3 has 15 amino acids.

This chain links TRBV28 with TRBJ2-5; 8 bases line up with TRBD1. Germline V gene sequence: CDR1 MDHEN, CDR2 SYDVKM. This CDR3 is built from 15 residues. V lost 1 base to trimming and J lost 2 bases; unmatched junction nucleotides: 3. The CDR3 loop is CASSLSGQAQETQYF. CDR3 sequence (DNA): TGTGCCAGCAGTTTATCGGGACAGGCGCAAGAGACCCAGTACTTC. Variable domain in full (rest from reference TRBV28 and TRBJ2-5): DVKVTQSSRYLVKRTGEKVFLECVQDMDHENMFWYRQDPGLGLRLIYFSYDVKMKEKGDIPEGYSVSREKKERFSLILESASTNQTSMYLCASSLSGQAQETQYFGPGTRLLVL.

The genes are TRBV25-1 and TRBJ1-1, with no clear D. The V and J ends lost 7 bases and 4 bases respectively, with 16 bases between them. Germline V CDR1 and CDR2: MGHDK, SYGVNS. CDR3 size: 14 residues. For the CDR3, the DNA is TGTGCCAGCACTCCCCTCGGGGAGGTCACTGAAGCTTTCTTT. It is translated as CASTPLGEVTEAFF.

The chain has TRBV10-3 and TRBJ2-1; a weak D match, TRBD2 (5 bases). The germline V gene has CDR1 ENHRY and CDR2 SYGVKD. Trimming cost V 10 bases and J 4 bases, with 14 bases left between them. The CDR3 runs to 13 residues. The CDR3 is CATGGLGYNEQFF. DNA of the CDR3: TGTGCCACAGGAGGCCTGGGATACAATGAGCAGTTCTTC.

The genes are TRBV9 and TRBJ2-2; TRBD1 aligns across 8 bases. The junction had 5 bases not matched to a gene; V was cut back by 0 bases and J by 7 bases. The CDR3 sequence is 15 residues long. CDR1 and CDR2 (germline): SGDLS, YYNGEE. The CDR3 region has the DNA TGTGCCAGCAGCGTAGTCCCCGACAGGGGCGGGGAGCTGTTTTTT. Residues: CASSVVPDRGGELFF.

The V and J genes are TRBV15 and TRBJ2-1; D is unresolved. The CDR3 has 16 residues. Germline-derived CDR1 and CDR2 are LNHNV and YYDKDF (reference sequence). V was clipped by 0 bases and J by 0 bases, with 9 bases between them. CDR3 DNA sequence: TGTGCCACCAGCAGAGATTTTACGGGCTCCTACAATGAGCAGTTCTTC. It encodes CATSRDFTGSYNEQFF.

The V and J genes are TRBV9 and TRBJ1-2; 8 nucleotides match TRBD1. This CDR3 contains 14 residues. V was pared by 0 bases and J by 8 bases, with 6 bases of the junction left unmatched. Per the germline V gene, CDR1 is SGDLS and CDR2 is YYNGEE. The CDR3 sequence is CASSVEQGAGGYTF. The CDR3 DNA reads TGTGCCAGCAGCGTAGAGCAGGGGGCGGGCGGCTACACCTTC.

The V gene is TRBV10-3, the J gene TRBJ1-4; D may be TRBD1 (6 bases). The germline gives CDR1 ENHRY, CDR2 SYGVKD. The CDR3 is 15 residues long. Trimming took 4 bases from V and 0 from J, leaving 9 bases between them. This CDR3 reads CAISADRATNEKLFF. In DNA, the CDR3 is TGTGCCATCAGTGCGGACAGAGCAACTAATGAAAAACTGTTTTTT.

CDR3 loop: CASSIRGSNSYEQYF. CDR3 coding DNA: TGTGCCAGTAGTATTCGCGGGAGTAATTCCTACGAGCAGTACTTC. The chain has TRBV19 and TRBJ2-7; 7 nucleotides line up with TRBD2. The CDR3 extends over 15 amino acids. Losses at the gene ends were 3 bases for V and 1 base for J; bases not matched to a gene: 6. CDR1 and CDR2 (germline): LNHDA, SQIVND (reference sequence).

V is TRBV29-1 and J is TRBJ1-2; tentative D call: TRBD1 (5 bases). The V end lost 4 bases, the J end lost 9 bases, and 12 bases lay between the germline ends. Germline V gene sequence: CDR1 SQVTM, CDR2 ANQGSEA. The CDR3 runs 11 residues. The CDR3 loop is CSVGRGASYTF. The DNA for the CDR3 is TGCAGCGTTGGAAGGGGCGCGAGCTACACCTTC.

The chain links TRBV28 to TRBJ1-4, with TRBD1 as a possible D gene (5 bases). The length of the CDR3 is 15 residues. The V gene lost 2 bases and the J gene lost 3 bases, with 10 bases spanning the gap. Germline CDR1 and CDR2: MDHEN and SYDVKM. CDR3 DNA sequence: TGTGCCAGCAGTTTAGCGGGGCCTGCTAATGAAAAACTGTTTTTT. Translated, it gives CASSLAGPANEKLFF.

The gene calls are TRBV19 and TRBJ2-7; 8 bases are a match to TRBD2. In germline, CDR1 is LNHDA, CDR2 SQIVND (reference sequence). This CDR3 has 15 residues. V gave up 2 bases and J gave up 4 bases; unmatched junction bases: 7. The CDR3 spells CASSIRTGLEYEQYF. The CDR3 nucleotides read TGTGCCAGTAGTATACGAACGGGACTAGAATACGAGCAGTACTTC.

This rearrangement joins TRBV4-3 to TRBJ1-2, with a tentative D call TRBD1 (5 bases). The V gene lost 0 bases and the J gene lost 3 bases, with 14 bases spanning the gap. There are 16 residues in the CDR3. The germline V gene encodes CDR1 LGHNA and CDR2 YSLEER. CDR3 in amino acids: CASSQDRGGTYYGYTF. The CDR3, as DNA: TGCGCCAGCAGCCAAGATCGCGGGGGGACGTACTATGGCTACACCTTC.

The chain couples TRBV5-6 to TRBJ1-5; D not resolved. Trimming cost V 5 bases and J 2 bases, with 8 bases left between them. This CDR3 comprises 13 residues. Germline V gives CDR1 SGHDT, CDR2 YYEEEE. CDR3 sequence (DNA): TGTGCCAGCAGTCGGTATGGCAATCAGCCCCAGCATTTT. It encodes CASSRYGNQPQHF.

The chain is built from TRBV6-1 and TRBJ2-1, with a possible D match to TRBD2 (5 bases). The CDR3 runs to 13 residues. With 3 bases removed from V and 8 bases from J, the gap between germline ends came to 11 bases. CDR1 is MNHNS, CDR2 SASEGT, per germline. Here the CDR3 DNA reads TGTGCCAGCAGTGAGCGAGAGGGTTATGAGCAGTTCTTC. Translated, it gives CASSEREGYEQFF.

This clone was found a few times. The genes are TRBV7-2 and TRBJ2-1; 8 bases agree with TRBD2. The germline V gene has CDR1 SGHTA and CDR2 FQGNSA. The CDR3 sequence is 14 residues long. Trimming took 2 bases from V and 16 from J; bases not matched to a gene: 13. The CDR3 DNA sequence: TGTGCCAGCAGCTTACCCGAGGTAGCGGGATTAAAATTCTTC. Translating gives CASSLPEVAGLKFF.

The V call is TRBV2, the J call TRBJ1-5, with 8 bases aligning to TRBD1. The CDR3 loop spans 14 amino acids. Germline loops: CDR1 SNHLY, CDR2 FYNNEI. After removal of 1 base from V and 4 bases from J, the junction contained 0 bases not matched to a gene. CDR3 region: CASSEGTGNQPQHF. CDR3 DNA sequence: TGTGCCAGCAGTGAAGGGACAGGGAATCAGCCCCAGCATTTT.

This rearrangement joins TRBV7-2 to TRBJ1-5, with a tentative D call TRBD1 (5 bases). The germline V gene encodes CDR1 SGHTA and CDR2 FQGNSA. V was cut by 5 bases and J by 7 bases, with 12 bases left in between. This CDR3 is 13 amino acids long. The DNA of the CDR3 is TGTGCCAGCAGCCGGGGGATAGGGCAGCCCCAGCATTTT. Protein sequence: CASSRGIGQPQHF.

The CDR3 DNA sequence: TGTGCCAGCAGCTCTACTCCGGGGGGGAACCAGCATTTT. It yields the protein CASSSTPGGNQHF. The chain combines TRBV12-3 or TRBV12-4 with TRBJ1-5; weak D call: TRBD1 (5 bases). This CDR3 is 13 amino acids long. The germline V and J ends were trimmed by 6 bases and 12 bases, with 18 bases remaining between them.

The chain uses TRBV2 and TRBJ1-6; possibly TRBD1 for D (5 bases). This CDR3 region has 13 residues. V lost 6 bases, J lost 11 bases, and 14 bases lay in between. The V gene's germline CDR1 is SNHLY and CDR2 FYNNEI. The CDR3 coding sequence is TGTGCCAGCAGGACAGAAAAGAGAGCACCCCTCCACTTT. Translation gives CASRTEKRAPLHF.

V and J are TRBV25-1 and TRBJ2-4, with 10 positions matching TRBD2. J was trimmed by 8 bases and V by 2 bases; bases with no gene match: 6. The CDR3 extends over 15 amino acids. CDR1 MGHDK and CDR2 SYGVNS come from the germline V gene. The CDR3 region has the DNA TGTGCCAGCAGTGAAGCCCTAGCGGGAGTAGACATTCAGTACTTC. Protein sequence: CASSEALAGVDIQYF.

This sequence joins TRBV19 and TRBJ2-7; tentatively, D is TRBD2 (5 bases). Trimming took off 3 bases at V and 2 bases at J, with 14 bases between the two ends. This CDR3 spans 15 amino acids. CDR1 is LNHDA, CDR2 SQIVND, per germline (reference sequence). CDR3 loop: CASSIGLRAPYEQYF. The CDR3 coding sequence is TGTGCCAGTAGTATCGGTTTGCGGGCCCCCTACGAGCAGTACTTC. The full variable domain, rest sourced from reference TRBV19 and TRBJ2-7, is DGGITQSPKYLFRKEGQNVTLSCEQNLNHDAMYWYRQDPGQGLRLIYYSQIVNDFQKGDIAEGYSVSREKKESFPLTVTSAQKNPTAFYLCASSIGLRAPYEQYFGPGTRLTVT.

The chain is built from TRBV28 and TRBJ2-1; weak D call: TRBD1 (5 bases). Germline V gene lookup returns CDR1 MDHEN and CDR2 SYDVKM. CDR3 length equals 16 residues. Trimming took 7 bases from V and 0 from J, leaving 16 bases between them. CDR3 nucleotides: TGTGCCAGCACCGATTCAGGGAAAAGCTCCTACAATGAGCAGTTCTTC. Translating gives CASTDSGKSSYNEQFF.